Below, 23 T cell receptor beta chains from the same sample are listed, as sequenced in a study of CD8 T cells in ankylosing spondylitis. General study points: A motif in TCR beta, a set of roughly eight highly homologous variants, appeared characteristic of ankylosing spondylitis blood.

Antigen specificity for these receptors is unknown. Each CDR3 protein is one row after TCRdb ran MiXCR on the 5' RACE reads. The sample holds approximately 520,000 distinct CDR3 sequences, about 5.7% seen once. Sequenced sample: blood, either unsorted or a sorted T cell fraction (not recorded which). The receptors here all came from a male donor with ankylosing spondylitis.

Many counts were recorded for this clonotype. The chain uses TRBV5-6 and TRBJ2-3, with TRBD1 matching over 9 bases. The CDR3 runs 14 residues. V was clipped by 6 bases and J by 3 bases; unmatched bases: 5. Germline V gene sequence: CDR1 SGHDT, CDR2 YYEEEE. The CDR3 sequence is CASKRTGATDTQYF. Written as DNA, the CDR3 is TGTGCCAGCAAAAGGACAGGGGCAACAGATACGCAGTATTTT.

This clonotype came up many times. The chain joins TRBV29-1 to TRBJ2-2; no firm D call. This CDR3 is built from 14 residues. Germline V gene sequence: CDR1 SQVTM, CDR2 ANQGSEA. Trimming took 0 bases from V and 5 from J, leaving 10 bases between them. The CDR3, as DNA: TGCAGCGTTGAAGATAGGTCGTTAACCGGGGAGCTGTTTTTT. Translated: CSVEDRSLTGELFF.

This sequence joins TRBV7-3 and TRBJ2-1, with TRBD2 identical over 7 bases. This CDR3 spans 15 amino acids. Trimming at V came to 6 bases and at J to 2 bases, leaving 7 bases not matched to a gene. The germline V gene has CDR1 SGHTA and CDR2 FQGTGA. The CDR3 loop reads CASRLSSGTYNEQFF. CDR3 in DNA: TGTGCCAGCAGACTTTCTAGCGGCACCTACAATGAGCAGTTCTTC.

This clonotype was recorded many times. V usage is TRBV28 and J usage is TRBJ2-7; 7 bases agree with TRBD1. CDR1 is MDHEN, CDR2 SYDVKM, per germline. The J segment lost 3 bases and the V segment lost 5 bases, leaving 19 bases of the junction unmatched. This CDR3 spans 18 amino acids. CDR3 sequence (DNA): TGTGCCAGCAGTGCTCACCTCCCGGGACAGTGGATTTTCTACGAGCAGTACTTC. This encodes CASSAHLPGQWIFYEQYF.

There are many counts of this clonotype. The chain uses TRBV6-1 and TRBJ2-1; D remains unclear. The CDR3 has 14 residues. In germline, CDR1 is MNHNS, CDR2 SASEGT. The V and J ends lost 6 bases and 1 base respectively, with 10 bases between them. The DNA of the CDR3 is TGTGCCAGCAGCCCAATGGGTTCCTACAATGAGCAGTTCTTC. Its protein is CASSPMGSYNEQFF.

This clonotype showed up many times. The chain is built from TRBV15 and TRBJ2-7, with D possibly matching TRBD2 (6 bases). CDR3 length: 16 residues. Germline-derived CDR1 and CDR2 are LNHNV and YYDKDF (reference sequence). Trimming shortened V by 3 bases and J by 2 bases, and 17 bases separated the two germline ends. CDR3 sequence reads: CATSRGTGVSAYEQYF. The DNA for the CDR3 is TGTGCCACCAGCAGGGGTACGGGAGTATCAGCCTACGAGCAGTACTTC.

This clonotype was seen repeatedly, ten times or more. The chain recombines TRBV7-8 with TRBJ1-1, with a tentative D call TRBD1 (5 bases). This CDR3 contains 13 residues. The V gene lost 4 bases and the J gene lost 2 bases, with 8 bases spanning the gap. In germline, CDR1 is SGHVS, CDR2 FQNEAQ. This chain's CDR3 is CASSWGDNTEAFF. CDR3 coding DNA: TGTGCCAGCAGCTGGGGGGATAACACTGAAGCTTTCTTT.

This clonotype showed up many times. The J gene is TRBJ1-3, the V gene TRBV6-2 or TRBV6-3; no clear D gene. V was clipped by 0 bases and J by 4 bases, with 4 bases between them. This CDR3 region has 13 residues. CDR1 is MNHEY and CDR2 is SVGEGT in the germline V gene. CDR3 sequence reads: CASSYSIGNTIYF. CDR3 DNA: TGTGCCAGCAGTTACTCGATCGGAAACACCATATATTTT.

This clonotype has ten or more counts. This sequence joins TRBV5-1 and TRBJ2-7; 8 nucleotides match TRBD1. Germline V gives CDR1 SGHRS, CDR2 YFSETQ. The V segment lost 2 bases and the J segment 3 bases; nucleotides outside the gene matches: 4. The CDR3 spans 14 residues. The CDR3 region is CASSFRDRSYEQYF. CDR3 sequence (DNA): TGCGCCAGCAGCTTCCGGGACAGGAGCTACGAGCAGTACTTC.

This clonotype was found a few times. This chain connects TRBV18 to TRBJ2-5; D gene uncertain. The ends were cut back, 1 base at V and 2 bases at J, with 8 bases in the middle. The CDR3 sequence is 14 residues long. Per germline, CDR1 KGHSH and CDR2 LQKENI. CDR3 in amino acids: CASSPQSGQETQYF. DNA of the CDR3: TGTGCCAGCTCACCACAATCCGGACAAGAGACCCAGTACTTC.

This clonotype occurred many times. This chain uses TRBV24-1 with TRBJ2-3; 8 bases align to TRBD1. Germline CDR1 is KGHDR and CDR2 is SFDVKD. The CDR3 runs 16 residues. J lost 2 bases, V lost 4 bases, and 7 bases had no gene match. CDR3 in amino acids: CATSDKGQVYTDTQYF. DNA for the CDR3: TGTGCCACCAGTGACAAGGGACAGGTTTACACAGATACGCAGTATTTT.

Ten or more counts support this clonotype. The V call is TRBV6-5, the J call TRBJ1-4, with 8 nucleotides matching TRBD1. Losses at the gene ends were 0 bases for V and 5 bases for J; bases not matched to a gene: 5. Germline lookup yields CDR1 MNHEY and CDR2 SVGAGI. The CDR3 has 16 residues. The CDR3 bases are TGTGCCAGCAGTTACTCGTCCGGGACAGGAAATGAAAAACTGTTTTTT. It specifies CASSYSSGTGNEKLFF.

This clonotype was picked up many times. The V call is TRBV28, the J call TRBJ2-1, with D possibly being TRBD2 (6 bases). Germline V gene sequence: CDR1 MDHEN, CDR2 SYDVKM. This CDR3 contains 16 residues. Trimming removed 6 bases from V and 2 bases from J, with 17 bases in between. CDR3 coding DNA: TGTGCCAGCAGACCCACGGGGGAAAGAGCCTACAATGAGCAGTTCTTC. Residues: CASRPTGERAYNEQFF.

This clonotype has a count of ten or more. Relative to the germline gene, one junction end is altered; a read error may explain this. DNA for the CDR3: TGTGCCATCAGGAACCGGGACAGGAATATCTTC. Translated: CAIRNRDRNIF. This sequence joins TRBV10-3 and TRBJ1-2; 8 positions match TRBD1. Germline V CDR1 and CDR2: ENHRY, SYGVKD. CDR3 size: 11 residues.

This clonotype was seen ten or more times. The rearrangement uses TRBV5-1 and TRBJ2-5, with a possible D match to TRBD1 (5 bases). Trimming cost V 4 bases and J 5 bases, with 15 bases left between them. Germline loops: CDR1 SGHRS, CDR2 YFSETQ. The CDR3 spans 14 residues. The CDR3 spells CASSLQGLGETQYF. CDR3 bases: TGCGCCAGCAGCCTCCAGGGTCTAGGGGAGACCCAGTACTTC.

The table lists this clonotype with many counts. This rearrangement joins TRBV10-3 to TRBJ1-1, with D maybe TRBD1 (5 bases). From germline, CDR1 is ENHRY and CDR2 SYGVKD. V gave up 5 bases and J gave up 4 bases, with 14 bases separating them. CDR3 length: 14 residues. The CDR3 protein is CAISPGYHGTEAFF. CDR3 bases: TGTGCCATCAGTCCAGGGTACCATGGCACTGAAGCTTTCTTT.

This clonotype was counted at least ten times. The rearrangement uses TRBV4-2 and TRBJ2-3, with D unclear. This CDR3 contains 15 residues. Germline assignment: CDR1 LGHNA and CDR2 YNFKEQ. Deletions cut 3 bases from V and 4 bases from J, with 14 bases between. CDR3 amino acids: CASSHPPGAADTQYF. The CDR3 DNA follows: TGTGCCAGCAGCCACCCCCCCGGTGCGGCAGATACGCAGTATTTT.

The sample holds a few counts of this clonotype. The chain couples TRBV3-1 to TRBJ2-1, with D perhaps TRBD1 (6 bases). CDR3 length: 15 amino acids. Germline-derived CDR1 and CDR2 are LGHDT and YNNKEL (reference sequence). V dropped 5 bases and J dropped 2 bases, with 13 bases sitting between them. CDR3 nucleotides: TGTGCCAGCAGCGCGCGACAGGACACCTACAATGAGCAGTTCTTC. It translates to CASSARQDTYNEQFF.

In this sample, this clonotype turned up a few times. The gene calls are TRBV7-6 and TRBJ1-2; D gene uncertain. CDR3 length equals 15 residues. Trimming removed 2 bases from V and 0 bases from J, with 10 bases in between. CDR1 and CDR2 from the germline V gene are SGHVS and FNYEAQ. CDR3 coding DNA: TGTGCCAGCAGCTTAAGGTCTGGTGCTAACTATGGCTACACCTTC. The encoded protein is CASSLRSGANYGYTF.

This clonotype occurred many times. The chain uses TRBV27 and TRBJ1-4, with D tentatively TRBD1 (5 bases). The length of the CDR3 is 16 residues. CDR1 and CDR2 from the germline V gene are MNHEY and SMNVEV (reference sequence). The V gene lost 7 bases and the J gene lost 8 bases, with 23 bases spanning the gap. The DNA of the CDR3 is TGTGCCAGCACCACCGTAAGACGGGGGATAAGCGAAAAACTGTTTTTT. Protein product: CASTTVRRGISEKLFF. The full variable domain, in which reference TRBV27 and TRBJ1-4 provide the parts outside the CDR3, is EAQVTQNPRYLITVTGKKLTVTCSQNMNHEYMSWYRQDPGLGLRQIYYSMNVEVTDKGDVPEGYKVSRKEKRNFPLILESPSPNQTSLYFCASTTVRRGISEKLFFGSGTQLSVL.

This clonotype came up many times. The chain is built from TRBV15 and TRBJ2-5, with D tentatively TRBD1 (5 bases). Trimming removed 6 bases at V and 2 bases at J, with 22 bases between. This CDR3 is 17 amino acids long. Germline CDR1 LNHNV, CDR2 YYDKDF (reference sequence). The CDR3 loop reads CATRESSKGLIQETQYF. Written as DNA, the CDR3 is TGTGCCACCAGGGAATCTTCGAAGGGGCTTATACAAGAGACCCAGTACTTC. Full variable domain (rest looked up from reference TRBV15 and TRBJ2-5): DAMVIQNPRYQVTQFGKPVTLSCSQTLNHNVMYWYQQKSSQAPKLLFHYYDKDFNNEADTPDNFQSRRPNTSFCFLDIRSPGLGDTAMYLCATRESSKGLIQETQYFGPGTRLLVL.

Ten or more counts support this clonotype. The chain links TRBV10-3 to TRBJ2-3; weak D call: TRBD1 (6 bases). Germline CDR1 and CDR2: ENHRY and SYGVKD. V was pared by 4 bases and J by 4 bases, with 21 bases between. This CDR3 is 17 amino acids long. The CDR3 loop reads CAISGQASYPTADTQYF. As DNA, the CDR3 is TGTGCCATCAGTGGACAGGCCTCGTATCCCACCGCAGATACGCAGTATTTT.

The CDR3 DNA reads TGTGCCAGCAGCTTGGCACTTAGTTGGGGATCTGGGGCCAACGTCCTGACTTTC. This codes for CASSLALSWGSGANVLTF. The chain is built from TRBV5-5 and TRBJ2-6; no reliable D call. Between the trimmed V and J ends, which lost 0 bases and 1 base, there was a span of 14 bases. Per germline, CDR1 SGHKS and CDR2 YYEKEE (reference sequence). CDR3 length equals 18 residues. The full variable domain, with the rest looked up from reference TRBV5-5 and TRBJ2-6, is DAGVTQSPTHLIKTRGQQVTLRCSPISGHKSVSWYQQVLGQGPQFIFQYYEKEERGRGNFPDRFSARQFPNYSSELNVNALLLGDSALYLCASSLALSWGSGANVLTFGAGSRLTVL.